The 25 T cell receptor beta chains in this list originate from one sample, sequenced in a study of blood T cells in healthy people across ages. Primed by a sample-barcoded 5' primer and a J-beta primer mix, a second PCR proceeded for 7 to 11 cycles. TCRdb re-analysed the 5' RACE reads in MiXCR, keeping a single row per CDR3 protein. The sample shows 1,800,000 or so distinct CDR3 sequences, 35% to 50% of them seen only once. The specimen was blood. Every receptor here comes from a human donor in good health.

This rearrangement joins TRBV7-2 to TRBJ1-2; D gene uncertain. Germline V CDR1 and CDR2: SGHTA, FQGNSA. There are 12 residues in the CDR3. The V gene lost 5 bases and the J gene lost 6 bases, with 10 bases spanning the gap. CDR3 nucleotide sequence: TGTGCCAGCAGCCCCTTGGGAAATGGCTACACCTTC. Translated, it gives CASSPLGNGYTF.

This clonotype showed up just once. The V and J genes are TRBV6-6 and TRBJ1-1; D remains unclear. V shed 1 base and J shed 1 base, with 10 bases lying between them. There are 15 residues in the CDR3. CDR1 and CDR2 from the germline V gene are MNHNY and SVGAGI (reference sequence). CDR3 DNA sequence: TGTGCCAGCAGTTACTTATTCAGCCAGAACACTGAAGCTTTCTTT. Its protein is CASSYLFSQNTEAFF.

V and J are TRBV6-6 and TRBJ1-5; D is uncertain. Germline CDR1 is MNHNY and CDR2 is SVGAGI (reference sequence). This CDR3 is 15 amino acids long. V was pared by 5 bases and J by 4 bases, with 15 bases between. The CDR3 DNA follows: TGTGCCAGCAGTAGATCTTACGACGGTAATCAGCCCCAGCATTTT. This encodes CASSRSYDGNQPQHF.

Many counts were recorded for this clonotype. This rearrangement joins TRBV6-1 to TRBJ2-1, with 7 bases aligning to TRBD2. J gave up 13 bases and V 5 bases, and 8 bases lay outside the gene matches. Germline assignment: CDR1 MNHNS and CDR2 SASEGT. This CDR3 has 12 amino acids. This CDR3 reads CASSTRQTSQFF. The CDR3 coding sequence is TGTGCCAGCAGTACCCGACAGACTAGCCAGTTCTTC.

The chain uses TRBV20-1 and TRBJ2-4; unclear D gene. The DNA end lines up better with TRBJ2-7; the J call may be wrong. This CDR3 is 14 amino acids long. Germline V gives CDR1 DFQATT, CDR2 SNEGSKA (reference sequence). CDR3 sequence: CSARETFGRYEQYF. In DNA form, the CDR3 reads TGCAGTGCTAGAGAAACCTTCGGACGGTACGAGCAGTACTTC.

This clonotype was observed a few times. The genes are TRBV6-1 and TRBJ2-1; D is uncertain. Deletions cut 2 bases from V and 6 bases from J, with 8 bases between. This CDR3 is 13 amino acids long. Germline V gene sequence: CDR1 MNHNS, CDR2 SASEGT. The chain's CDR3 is CASSEYDSNEQFF. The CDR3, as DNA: TGTGCCAGCAGTGAATATGATAGCAATGAGCAGTTCTTC.

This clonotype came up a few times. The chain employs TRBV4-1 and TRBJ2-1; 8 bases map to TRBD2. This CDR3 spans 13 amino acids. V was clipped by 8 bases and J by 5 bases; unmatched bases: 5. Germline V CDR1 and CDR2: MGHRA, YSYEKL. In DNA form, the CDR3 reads TGCGCCAGCGGCCGACTAGCGAACAATGAGCAGTTCTTC. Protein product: CASGRLANNEQFF.

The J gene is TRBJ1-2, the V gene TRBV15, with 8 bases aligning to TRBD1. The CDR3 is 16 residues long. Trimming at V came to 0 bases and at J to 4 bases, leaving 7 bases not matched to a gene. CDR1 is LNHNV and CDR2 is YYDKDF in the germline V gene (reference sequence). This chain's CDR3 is CATSRDLTGGLYGYTF. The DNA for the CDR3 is TGTGCCACCAGCAGAGATCTTACAGGGGGTCTCTATGGCTACACCTTC. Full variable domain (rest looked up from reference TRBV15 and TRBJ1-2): DAMVIQNPRYQVTQFGKPVTLSCSQTLNHNVMYWYQQKSSQAPKLLFHYYDKDFNNEADTPDNFQSRRPNTSFCFLDIRSPGLGDTAMYLCATSRDLTGGLYGYTFGSGTRLTVV.

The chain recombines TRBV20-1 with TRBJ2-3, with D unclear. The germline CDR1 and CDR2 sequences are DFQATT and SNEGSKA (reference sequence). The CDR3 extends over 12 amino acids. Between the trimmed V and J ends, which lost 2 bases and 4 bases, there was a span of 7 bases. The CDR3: CSARSNPDTQYF. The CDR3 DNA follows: TGCAGTGCTAGATCGAACCCAGATACGCAGTATTTT.

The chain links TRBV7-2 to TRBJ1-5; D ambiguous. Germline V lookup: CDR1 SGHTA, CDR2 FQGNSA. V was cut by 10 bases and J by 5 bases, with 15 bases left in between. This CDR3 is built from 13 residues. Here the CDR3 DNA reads TGTGCCACCAGGCGGGAGGAGGATCAGCCCCAGCATTTT. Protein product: CATRREEDQPQHF.

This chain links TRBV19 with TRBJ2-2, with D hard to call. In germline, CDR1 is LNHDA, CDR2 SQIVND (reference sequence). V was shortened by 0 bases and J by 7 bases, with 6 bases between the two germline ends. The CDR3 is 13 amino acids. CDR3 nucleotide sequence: TGTGCCAGTAGTATAGATCGCGGCGGGGAGCTGTTTTTT. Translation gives CASSIDRGGELFF.

The CDR3 here is CASTPRGTDTQYF. CDR3 sequence (DNA): TGTGCCAGCACCCCGAGGGGCACAGATACGCAGTATTTT. The genes are TRBV21-1 and TRBJ2-3; the DNA was not compared with TRBD2, the D call given in the table. TRBV21-1 counts as a pseudogene. The CDR3 runs to 13 residues.

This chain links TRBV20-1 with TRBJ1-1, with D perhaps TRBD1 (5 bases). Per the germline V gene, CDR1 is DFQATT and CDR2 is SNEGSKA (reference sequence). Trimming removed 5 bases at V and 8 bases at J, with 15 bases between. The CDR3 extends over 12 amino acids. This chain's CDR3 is CSAYKITGEAFF. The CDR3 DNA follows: TGCAGTGCTTACAAAATAACAGGAGAAGCTTTCTTT.

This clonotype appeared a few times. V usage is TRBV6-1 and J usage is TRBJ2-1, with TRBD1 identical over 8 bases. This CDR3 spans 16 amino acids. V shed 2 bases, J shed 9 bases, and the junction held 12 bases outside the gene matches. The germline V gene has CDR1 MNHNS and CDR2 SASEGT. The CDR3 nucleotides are TGTGCCAGCAGTGAATGGGTTCAGGGGGCTAGTATTGAGCAGTTCTTC. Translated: CASSEWVQGASIEQFF.

DNA for the CDR3: TGTGCCAGCAGCTCCGGACTAGCGGGGGTTGGAGGTGAGCAGTTCTTC. Protein sequence: CASSSGLAGVGGEQFF. The chain couples TRBV5-8 to TRBJ2-1; the match to TRBD2 covers 13 bases. Germline CDR1 and CDR2: SGHTS and YDEGEE. The V segment lost 3 bases and the J segment 9 bases; nucleotides outside the gene matches: 9. CDR3 size: 16 residues. The full variable domain, in which reference TRBV5-8 and TRBJ2-1 provide the parts outside the CDR3, is EAGVTQSPTHLIKTRGQQATLRCSPISGHTSVYWYQQALGLGLQFLLWYDEGEERNRGNFPPRFSGRQFPNYSSELNVNALELEDSALYLCASSSGLAGVGGEQFFGPGTRLTVL.

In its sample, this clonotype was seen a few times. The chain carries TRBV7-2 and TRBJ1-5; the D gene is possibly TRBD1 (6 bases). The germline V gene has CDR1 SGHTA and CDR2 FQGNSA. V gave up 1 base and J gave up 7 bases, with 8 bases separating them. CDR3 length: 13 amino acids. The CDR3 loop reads CASSLGQGQPQHF. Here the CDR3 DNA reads TGTGCCAGCAGCTTAGGCCAGGGGCAGCCCCAGCATTTT.

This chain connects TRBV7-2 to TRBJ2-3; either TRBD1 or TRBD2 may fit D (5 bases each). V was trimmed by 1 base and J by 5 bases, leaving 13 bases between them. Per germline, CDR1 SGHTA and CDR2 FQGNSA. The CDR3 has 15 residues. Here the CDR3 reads CASSLETGRRDTQYF. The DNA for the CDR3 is TGTGCCAGCAGCTTAGAAACGGGGCGGAGAGATACGCAGTATTTT.

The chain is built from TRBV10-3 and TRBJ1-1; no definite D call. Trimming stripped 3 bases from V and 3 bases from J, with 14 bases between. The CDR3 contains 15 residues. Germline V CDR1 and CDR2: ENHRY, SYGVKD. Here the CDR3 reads CAISDGKGFHTEAFF. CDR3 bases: TGTGCCATCAGTGACGGTAAGGGTTTTCACACTGAAGCTTTCTTT.

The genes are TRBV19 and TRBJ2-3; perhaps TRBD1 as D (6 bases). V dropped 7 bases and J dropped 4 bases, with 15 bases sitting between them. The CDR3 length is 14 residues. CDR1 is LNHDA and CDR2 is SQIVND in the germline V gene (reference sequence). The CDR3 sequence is CASNLYRDADTQYF. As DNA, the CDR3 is TGTGCCAGTAATCTATACAGGGATGCAGATACGCAGTATTTT.

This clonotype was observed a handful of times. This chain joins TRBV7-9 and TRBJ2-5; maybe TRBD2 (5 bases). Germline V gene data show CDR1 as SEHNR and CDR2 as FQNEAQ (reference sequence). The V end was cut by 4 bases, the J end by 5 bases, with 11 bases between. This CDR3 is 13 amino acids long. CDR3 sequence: CASSSSWRETQYF. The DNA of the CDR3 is TGTGCCAGCAGCTCATCGTGGAGGGAGACCCAGTACTTC.

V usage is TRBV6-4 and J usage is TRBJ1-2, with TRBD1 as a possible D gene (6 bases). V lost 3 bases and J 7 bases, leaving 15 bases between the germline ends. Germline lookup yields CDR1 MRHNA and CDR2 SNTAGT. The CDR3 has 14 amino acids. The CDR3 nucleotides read TGTGCCAGCAGTGATACAACAGGGTGGAGTGGCTACACCTTC. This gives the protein CASSDTTGWSGYTF.

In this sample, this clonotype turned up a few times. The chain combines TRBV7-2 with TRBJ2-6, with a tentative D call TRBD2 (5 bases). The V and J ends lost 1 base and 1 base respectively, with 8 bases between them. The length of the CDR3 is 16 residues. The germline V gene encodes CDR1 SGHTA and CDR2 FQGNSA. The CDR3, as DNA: TGTGCCAGCAGCTTAGTCTCGGGGTCTGGGGCCAACGTCCTGACTTTC. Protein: CASSLVSGSGANVLTF. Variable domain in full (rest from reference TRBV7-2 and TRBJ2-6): GAGVSQSPSNKVTEKGKDVELRCDPISGHTALYWYRQSLGQGLEFLIYFQGNSAPDKSGLPSDRFSAERTGGSVSTLTIQRTQQEDSAVYLCASSLVSGSGANVLTFGAGSRLTVL.

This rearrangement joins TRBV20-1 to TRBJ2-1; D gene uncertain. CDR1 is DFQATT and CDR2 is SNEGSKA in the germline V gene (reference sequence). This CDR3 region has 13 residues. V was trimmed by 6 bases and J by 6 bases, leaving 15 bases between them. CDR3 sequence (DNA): TGCAGTGCCCGAAGTGGGTGGGGCAATGAGCAGTTCTTC. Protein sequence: CSARSGWGNEQFF.

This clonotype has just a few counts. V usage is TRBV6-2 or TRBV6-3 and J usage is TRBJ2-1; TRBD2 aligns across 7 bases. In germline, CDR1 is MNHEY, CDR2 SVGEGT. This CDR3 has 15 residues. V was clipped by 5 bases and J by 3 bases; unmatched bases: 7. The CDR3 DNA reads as TGTGCCAGCAGTCGGACTAGTAGACTCTACAATGAGCAGTTCTTC. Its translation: CASSRTSRLYNEQFF.

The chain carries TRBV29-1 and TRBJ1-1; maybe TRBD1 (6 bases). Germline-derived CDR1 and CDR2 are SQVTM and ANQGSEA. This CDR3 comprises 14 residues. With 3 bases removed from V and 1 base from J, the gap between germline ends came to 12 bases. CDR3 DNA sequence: TGCAGCGTTGATCCAAGGGGGGGGAACACTGAAGCTTTCTTT. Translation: CSVDPRGGNTEAFF.